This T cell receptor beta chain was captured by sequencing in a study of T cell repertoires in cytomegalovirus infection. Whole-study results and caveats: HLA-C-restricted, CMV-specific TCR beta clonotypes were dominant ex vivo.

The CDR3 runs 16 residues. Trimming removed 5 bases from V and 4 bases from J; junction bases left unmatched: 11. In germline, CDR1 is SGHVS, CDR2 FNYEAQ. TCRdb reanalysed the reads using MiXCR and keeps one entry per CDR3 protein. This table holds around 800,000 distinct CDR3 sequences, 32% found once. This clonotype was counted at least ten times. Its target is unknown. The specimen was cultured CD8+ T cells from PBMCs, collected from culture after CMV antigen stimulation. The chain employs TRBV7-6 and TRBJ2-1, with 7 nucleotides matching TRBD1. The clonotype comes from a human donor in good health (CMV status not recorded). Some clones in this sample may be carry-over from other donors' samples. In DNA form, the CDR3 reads TGTGCCAGCAGCGCACCAGACCGGGACAGTTACAATGAGCAGTTCTTC. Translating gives CASSAPDRDSYNEQFF.